These T cell receptor beta chains were read from a single sample in a study of blood T cell repertoires in COVID-19. Method: immunoSEQ multiplex PCR; TCRdb's copy keeps in-frame clones and lacks some. The sample holds 200,000 to 300,000 clones, approximately 88% seen once. The sequenced sample consisted of PBMCs or T cells enriched from blood (not recorded which). The receptors here all came from a woman aged 40 to 50 who had been exposed to COVID-19. CDR3s include the opening cysteine and the closing phenylalanine or tryptophan. Each record gives: J gene, V gene, D gene, clone size, CDR3 protein, CDR3 DNA. D genes are given only for firm matches. Rows may omit the clone size; those that give it use once, few, many or a size class.

TRBJ1-4 TRBV7-6 TRBD1 . CASSTRDRAEKLFF TGTGCCAGCAGCACCAGGGACAGGGCTGAAAAACTGTTTTTT
TRBJ2-7 TRBV20-1 . . CSASSGEASYEQYF TGCAGTGCTAGTTCCGGAGAGGCCTCCTACGAGCAGTACTTC
TRBJ1-1 TRBV29-1 TRBD1 once CSVESTGDTEAFF TGCAGCGTTGAGTCGACAGGGGATACTGAAGCTTTCTTT
TRBJ1-2 TRBV11-2 TRBD1 once CASSLQPGTAYGYTF TGTGCCAGCAGCCTACAACCAGGGACAGCCTATGGCTACACCTTC
TRBJ1-2 TRBV12-3/TRBV12-4 TRBD1 few CASSPDRAYGYTF TGTGCCAGCAGTCCGGACAGGGCCTATGGCTACACCTTC
TRBJ2-7 TRBV28 . . CASSLPPRAGLLLEQYF TGTGCCAGCAGTTTACCACCGAGGGCGGGCCTGCTACTCGAGCAGTACTTC
TRBJ2-7 TRBV6-5 TRBD2 . CASSYSTSGGTEQYF TGTGCCAGCAGTTACTCTACTAGCGGGGGGACCGAGCAGTACTTC
TRBJ1-2 TRBV29-1 . . CSVVGRATGNYGYTF TGCAGCGTTGTAGGGAGGGCCACCGGTAACTATGGCTACACCTTC
TRBJ2-5 TRBV24-1 TRBD1 . CATSGVQGASETQYF TGTGCCACCAGTGGGGTACAGGGGGCTTCGGAGACCCAGTACTTC
TRBJ1-6 TRBV27 . . CASSLEGSPLHF TGTGCCAGCAGTTTGGAGGGCTCACCCCTCCACTTT
TRBJ1-5 TRBV5-8 . . CASSFSHRSQPQHF TGTGCCAGCAGCTTTTCACACCGCTCTCAGCCCCAGCATTTT
TRBJ2-3 TRBV7-6 TRBD2 . CASSLLAGAKADTQYF TGTGCCAGCAGCCTACTAGCGGGGGCCAAGGCAGATACGCAGTATTTT
TRBJ2-3 TRBV5-4 TRBD2 . CASSYFSGRSGDTQYF TGTGCCAGCAGCTATTTTAGCGGGAGGAGTGGAGATACGCAGTATTTT
TRBJ1-5 TRBV23-1 . . CASSPSLETILHSNQPQHF TGCGCCAGCAGTCCTTCCCTCGAGACAATCTTACATAGCAATCAGCCCCAGCATTTT
TRBJ1-2 TRBV5-4 . . CASSLEVVTGGYTF TGTGCCAGCAGCTTGGAGGTAGTCACGGGAGGCTACACCTTC
TRBJ2-7 TRBV28 . . CASRPTGLPSSYEQYF TGTGCCAGCAGACCGACGGGACTCCCGAGCTCCTACGAGCAGTACTTC
TRBJ2-7 TRBV28 . . CASSFLAGSGEQYF .
TRBJ1-2 TRBV28 TRBD1 . CASSSAPGTGSYGYTF TGTGCCAGCAGTTCAGCCCCAGGGACAGGGTCATATGGCTACACCTTC
TRBJ1-2 TRBV28 . . CASSLNGKYGYTF TGTGCCAGCAGTTTGAACGGGAAATATGGCTACACCTTC
TRBJ1-2 TRBV5-1 . . CASSLDRVDYGYTF TGCGCCAGCAGCTTGGACAGGGTTGACTATGGCTACACCTTC
TRBJ2-2 TRBV11-3 . . CASSLAATTGELFF TGTGCCAGCAGCTTAGCAGCGACCACCGGGGAGCTGTTTTTT
TRBJ1-6 TRBV7-3 . . CASSLSQGPPLHF TGTGCCAGCAGCTTATCTCAGGGGCCACCCCTCCACTTT
TRBJ1-4 TRBV28 TRBD1 few CASSWGTGTGLFGEKLFF TGTGCCAGCAGCTGGGGAACCGGGACAGGGCTTTTCGGTGAAAAACTGTTTTTT
TRBJ1-2 TRBV6-5 . . CASMDSLNYGYTF TGTGCCAGCATGGACAGCTTAAACTATGGCTACACCTTC
TRBJ1-6 TRBV5-4 TRBD1 . CASSLAGTGTSPLHF TGTGCCAGCAGCTTGGCCGGGACAGGGACTTCACCCCTCCACTTT
TRBJ2-7 TRBV5-1 TRBD1 few CASRLSGQANSYEQYF TGCGCCAGCCGCCTTTCGGGACAGGCGAACTCCTACGAGCAGTACTTC
TRBJ2-2 TRBV5-1 TRBD2 . CASSLPGLAGLTNTGELFF TGCGCCAGCAGCCTCCCAGGACTAGCGGGGCTAACGAACACCGGGGAGCTGTTTTTT
TRBJ1-2 TRBV5-4 TRBD1 . CASSTGTDNLGGYTF TGTGCCAGCAGCACTGGGACAGATAACCTCGGAGGCTACACCTTC
TRBJ2-1 TRBV7-3 TRBD2 . CASSLRGGPYNEQFF TGTGCCAGCAGCCTTCGGGGGGGCCCCTACAATGAGCAGTTCTTC
TRBJ1-1 TRBV20-1 . . CSASEQDRAFF TGCAGTGCTTCGGAACAGGATAGGGCTTTCTTT
TRBJ1-1 TRBV7-9 TRBD1 . CASSLGDSDTEAFF TGTGCCAGCAGCTTAGGGGACAGCGACACTGAAGCTTTCTTT
TRBJ2-1 TRBV10-3 . . CAISESRLTYNEQFF TGTGCCATCAGTGAGTCGAGACTAACCTACAATGAGCAGTTCTTC
TRBJ1-3 TRBV7-9 . . CASSYDNSGNTIYF TGTGCCAGCAGTTATGACAACTCTGGAAACACCATATATTTT
TRBJ2-7 TRBV27 . . CASSLPGGYEQYF TGTGCCAGCAGTTTGCCAGGGGGGTACGAGCAGTACTTC
TRBJ1-6 TRBV6-6 . . CASSPSRGARMNSPLHF TGTGCCAGCAGTCCTTCCCGGGGGGCGCGAATGAATTCACCCCTCCACTTT
TRBJ1-2 TRBV20-1 . . CSATPGAGYTF TGCAGTGCGACACCAGGGGCGGGCTACACCTTC
TRBJ2-1 TRBV14 . . CASSLQHGGRNEQFF TGTGCCAGCAGCCTCCAACATGGGGGCAGGAATGAGCAGTTCTTC
TRBJ1-1 TRBV2 . . CASRESTGPLTLNTEAFF TGTGCCAGCAGAGAATCCACAGGCCCTTTAACACTGAACACTGAAGCTTTCTTT
TRBJ1-5 TRBV28 TRBD1 . CASSTGTAGQPQHF TGTGCCAGCAGTACCGGGACAGCTGGTCAGCCCCAGCATTTT
TRBJ1-5 TRBV7-2 TRBD1 . CASSARQGAGQPQHF TGTGCCAGCAGCGCCCGACAGGGGGCTGGTCAGCCCCAGCATTTT
TRBJ2-3 TRBV2 . . CASMSRGISRGVIRTDTQYF TGTGCCAGCATGTCCCGCGGCATTTCCCGGGGTGTTATCCGGACAGATACGCAGTATTTT
TRBJ2-1 TRBV7-9 TRBD2 . CASRTSGGINEQFF TGTGCCAGCAGGACTAGCGGAGGGATCAATGAGCAGTTCTTC
TRBJ1-2 TRBV27 . . CASSLGSYGYTF TGTGCCAGCAGTTTGGGCTCCTATGGCTACACCTTC
TRBJ1-1 TRBV4-3 . . CASSQVPGGKDTEAFF TGCGCCAGCAGCCAAGTTCCGGGGGGAAAAGACACTGAAGCTTTCTTT
TRBJ1-3 TRBV9 . . CASSVAGGNTIYF TGTGCCAGCAGCGTAGCCGGTGGAAACACCATATATTTT
TRBJ2-5 TRBV18 . . CASSPRRTQETQYF TGTGCCAGCTCACCACGGCGGACTCAAGAGACCCAGTACTTC
TRBJ2-7 TRBV6-5 TRBD2 . CASSYSNTLAGQYF TGTGCCAGCAGTTACTCGAATACGCTAGCGGGGCAGTACTTC
TRBJ2-1 TRBV11-3 . . CASSNYMDEQFF TGTGCCAGCAGCAACTACATGGATGAGCAGTTCTTC
TRBJ2-3 TRBV2 TRBD1 . CASGGQKTDTQYF TGTGCCAGCGGGGGACAGAAAACAGATACGCAGTATTTT
TRBJ1-1 TRBV5-1 . . CASSLAVQENTEAFF TGCGCCAGCAGCTTGGCAGTACAAGAGAACACTGAAGCTTTCTTT
TRBJ1-2 TRBV28 TRBD1 . CASSPAPGQYNYGYTF TGTGCCAGCAGTCCCGCTCCGGGACAGTACAACTATGGCTACACCTTC
TRBJ1-2 TRBV14 . . CASSQDRGNGYTF TGTGCCAGCAGCCAAGATAGGGGTAATGGCTACACCTTC
TRBJ2-7 TRBV19 . . CASSGVQLDSYEQYF TGTGCCAGTAGTGGTGTACAGCTTGACTCCTACGAGCAGTACTTC
TRBJ1-2 TRBV12-5 TRBD1 once CASGLQGTGRDYGYTF TGTGCTAGTGGTTTGCAGGGGACAGGTCGAGACTATGGCTACACCTTC
TRBJ1-1 TRBV5-1 TRBD1 . CASSLVGQLHTEAFF TGTGCCAGCAGCTTGGTGGGACAGCTCCACACTGAAGCTTTCTTT
TRBJ1-3 TRBV6-5 . . CASSQDSASGNTIYF TGTGCCAGCAGTCAGGACAGCGCCTCTGGAAACACCATATATTTT